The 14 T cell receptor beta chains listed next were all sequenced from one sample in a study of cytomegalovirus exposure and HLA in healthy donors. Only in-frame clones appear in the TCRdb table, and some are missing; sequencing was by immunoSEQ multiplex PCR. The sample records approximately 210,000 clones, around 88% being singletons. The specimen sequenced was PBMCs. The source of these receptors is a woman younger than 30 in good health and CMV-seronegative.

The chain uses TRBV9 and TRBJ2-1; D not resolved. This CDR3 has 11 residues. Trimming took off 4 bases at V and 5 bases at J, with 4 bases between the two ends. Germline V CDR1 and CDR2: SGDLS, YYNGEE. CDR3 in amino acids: CASSSDNEQFF. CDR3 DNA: TGTGCCAGCAGCTCTGACAATGAGCAGTTCTTC. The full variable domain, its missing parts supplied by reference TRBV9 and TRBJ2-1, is DSGVTQTPKHLITATGQRVTLRCSPRSGDLSVYWYQQSLDQGLQFLIQYYNGEERAKGNILERFSAQQFPDLHSELNLSSLELGDSALYFCASSSDNEQFFGPGTRLTVL.

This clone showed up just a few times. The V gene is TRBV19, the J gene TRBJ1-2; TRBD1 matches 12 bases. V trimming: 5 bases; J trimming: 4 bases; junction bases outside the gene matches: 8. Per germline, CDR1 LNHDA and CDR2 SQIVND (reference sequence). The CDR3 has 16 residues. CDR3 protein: CASSPGTGGGAYGYTF. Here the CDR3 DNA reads TGTGCCAGTAGTCCCGGGACAGGGGGCGGCGCCTATGGCTACACCTTC.

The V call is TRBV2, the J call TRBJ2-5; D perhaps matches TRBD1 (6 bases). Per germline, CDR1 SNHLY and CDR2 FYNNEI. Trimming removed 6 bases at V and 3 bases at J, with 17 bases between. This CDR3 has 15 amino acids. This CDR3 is CASSEQGLLKETQYF. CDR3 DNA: TGTGCCAGCAGCGAACAGGGATTACTCAAAGAGACCCAGTACTTC.

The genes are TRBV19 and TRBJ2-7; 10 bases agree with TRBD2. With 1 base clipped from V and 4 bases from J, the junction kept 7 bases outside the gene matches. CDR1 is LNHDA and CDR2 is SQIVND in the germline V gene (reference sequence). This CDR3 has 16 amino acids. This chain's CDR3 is CASSIASSGSTYEQYF. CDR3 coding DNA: TGTGCCAGTAGTATAGCGTCTAGCGGGAGTACGTACGAGCAGTACTTC. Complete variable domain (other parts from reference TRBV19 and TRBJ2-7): DGGITQSPKYLFRKEGQNVTLSCEQNLNHDAMYWYRQDPGQGLRLIYYSQIVNDFQKGDIAEGYSVSREKKESFPLTVTSAQKNPTAFYLCASSIASSGSTYEQYFGPGTRLTVT.

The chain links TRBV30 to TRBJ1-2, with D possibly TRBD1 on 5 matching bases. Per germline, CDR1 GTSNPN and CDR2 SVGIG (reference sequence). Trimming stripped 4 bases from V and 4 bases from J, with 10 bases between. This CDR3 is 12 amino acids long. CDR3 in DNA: TGTGCCTGGAACCAGGGACTCTATGGCTACACCTTC. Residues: CAWNQGLYGYTF.

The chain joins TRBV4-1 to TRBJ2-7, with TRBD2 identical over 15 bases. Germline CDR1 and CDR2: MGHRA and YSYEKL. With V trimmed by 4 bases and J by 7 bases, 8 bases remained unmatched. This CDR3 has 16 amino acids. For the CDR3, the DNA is TGCGCCAGCAGCCTCGGACTAGCGGGAGGGCTGGGGGAGCAGTACTTC. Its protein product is CASSLGLAGGLGEQYF.

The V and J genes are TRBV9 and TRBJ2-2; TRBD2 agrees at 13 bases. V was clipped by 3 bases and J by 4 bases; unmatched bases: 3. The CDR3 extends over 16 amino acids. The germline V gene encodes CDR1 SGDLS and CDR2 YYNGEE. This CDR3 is CASSATSGRATGELFF. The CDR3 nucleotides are TGTGCCAGCAGCGCCACTAGCGGGAGGGCCACCGGGGAGCTGTTTTTT.

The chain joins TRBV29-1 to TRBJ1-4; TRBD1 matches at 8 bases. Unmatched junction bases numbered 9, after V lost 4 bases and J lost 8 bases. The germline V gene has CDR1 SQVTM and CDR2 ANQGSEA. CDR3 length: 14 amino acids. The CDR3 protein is CSVGRTGIREKLFF. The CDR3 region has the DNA TGCAGCGTTGGCAGGACAGGGATTAGGGAAAAACTGTTTTTT.

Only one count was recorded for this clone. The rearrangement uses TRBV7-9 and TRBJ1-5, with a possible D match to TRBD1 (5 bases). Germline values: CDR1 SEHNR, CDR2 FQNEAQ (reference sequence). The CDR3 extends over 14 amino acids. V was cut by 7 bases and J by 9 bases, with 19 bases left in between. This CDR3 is CASTYGGSGRPQHF. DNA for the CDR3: TGTGCCAGCACCTACGGGGGGTCAGGACGGCCCCAGCATTTT. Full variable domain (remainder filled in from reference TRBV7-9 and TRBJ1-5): DTGVSQNPRHKITKRGQNVTFRCDPISEHNRLYWYRQTLGQGPEFLTYFQNEAQLEKSRLLSDRFSAERPKGSFSTLEIQRTEQGDSAMYLCASTYGGSGRPQHFGDGTRLSIL.

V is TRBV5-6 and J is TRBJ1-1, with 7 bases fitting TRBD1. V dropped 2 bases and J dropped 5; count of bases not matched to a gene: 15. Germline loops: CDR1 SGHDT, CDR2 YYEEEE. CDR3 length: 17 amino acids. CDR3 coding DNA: TGTGCCAGCAGCTTCGGGACAGTTCTCTTCAGGGGGACTGAAGCTTTCTTT. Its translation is CASSFGTVLFRGTEAFF.

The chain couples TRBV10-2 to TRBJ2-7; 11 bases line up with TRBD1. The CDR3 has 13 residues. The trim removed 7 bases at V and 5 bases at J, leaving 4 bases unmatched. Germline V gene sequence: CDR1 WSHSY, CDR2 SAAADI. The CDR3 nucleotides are TGCGCCAGCAAAGGACAGGGGGCTAACGAGCAGTACTTC. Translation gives CASKGQGANEQYF.

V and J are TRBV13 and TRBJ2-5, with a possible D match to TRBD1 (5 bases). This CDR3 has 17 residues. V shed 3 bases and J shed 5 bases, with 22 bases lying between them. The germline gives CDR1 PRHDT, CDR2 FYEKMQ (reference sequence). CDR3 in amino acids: CASSFLEKGHHRETQYF. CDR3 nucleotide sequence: TGTGCCAGCAGCTTTTTAGAAAAGGGGCATCACCGGGAGACCCAGTACTTC.

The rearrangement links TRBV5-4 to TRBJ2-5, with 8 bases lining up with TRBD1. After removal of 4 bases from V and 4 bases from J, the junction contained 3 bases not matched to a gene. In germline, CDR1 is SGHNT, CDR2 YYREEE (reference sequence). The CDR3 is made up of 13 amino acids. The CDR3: CASSLDRGETQYF. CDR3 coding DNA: TGTGCCAGCAGCCTCGACAGGGGAGAGACCCAGTACTTC.

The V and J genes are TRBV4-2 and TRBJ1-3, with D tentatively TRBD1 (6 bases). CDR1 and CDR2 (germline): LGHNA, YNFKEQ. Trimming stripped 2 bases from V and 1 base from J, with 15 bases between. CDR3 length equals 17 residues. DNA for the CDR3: TGTGCCAGCAGCCAATTCGCAGGGGTTTTATCTGGAAACACCATATATTTT. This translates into CASSQFAGVLSGNTIYF.